Below, one TCR beta chain is given with its context. Time point in this sample: patch test 1, 2 weeks after DPC sensitization. Treatment indicated: therapeutic diphenylcyclopropenone sensitization with weekly scalp DPC. TCRdb reanalysed the RACE reads using MiXCR and keeps one entry per CDR3 protein. Here the sample spans roughly 380,000 distinct CDR3 sequences, roughly 4.8% being singletons. The data stem from a study of human T cells and chemical hapten exposure. Looking at the study overall: Small pooled library volume differences chiefly drove per-sample TCR yield variation.

This receptor was obtained from a woman between 45 and 60 years old with alopecia areata. Some clones in this sample may be carry-over from other donors' samples. This specimen consisted of whole blood, obtained in connection with sensitization to the hapten diphenylcyclopropenone (DPC).

In DNA, the CDR3 is TGTGCCAGCAGCCGTCGACAGGGGAACACTGAAGCTTTCTTT. Its protein is CASSRRQGNTEAFF. V and J are TRBV3-1 and TRBJ1-1, with 7 bases identical to TRBD1. After removal of 4 bases from V and 1 base from J, the junction contained 3 bases not matched to a gene. The CDR3 is made up of 14 amino acids. CDR1 is LGHDT and CDR2 is YNNKEL in the germline V gene (reference sequence).